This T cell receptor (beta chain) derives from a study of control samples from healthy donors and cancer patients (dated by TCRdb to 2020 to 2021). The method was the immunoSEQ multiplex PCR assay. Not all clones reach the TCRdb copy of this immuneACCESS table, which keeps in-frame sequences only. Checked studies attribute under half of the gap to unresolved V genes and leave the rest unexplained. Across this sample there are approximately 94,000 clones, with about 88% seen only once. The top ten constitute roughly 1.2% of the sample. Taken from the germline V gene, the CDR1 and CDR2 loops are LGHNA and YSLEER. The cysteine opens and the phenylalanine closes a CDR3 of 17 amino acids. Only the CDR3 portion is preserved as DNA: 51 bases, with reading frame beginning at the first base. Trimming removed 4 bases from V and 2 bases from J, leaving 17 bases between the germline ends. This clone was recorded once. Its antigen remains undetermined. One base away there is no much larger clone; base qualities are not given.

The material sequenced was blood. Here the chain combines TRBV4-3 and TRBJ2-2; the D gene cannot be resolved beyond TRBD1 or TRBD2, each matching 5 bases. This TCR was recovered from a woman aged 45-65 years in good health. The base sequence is TGCGCCAGCAGCCCTCGCCCCGGGACGATTAACACCGGGGAGCTGTTTTTT. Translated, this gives CASSPRPGTINTGELFF.